This TCR beta chain came from a study of technical replicates of blood from a few donors. The germline CDR1 and CDR2 sequences are LGHNA and YSLEER. This CDR3 region has 15 residues. The V and J ends lost 1 base and 8 bases, in that order; junction bases with no gene match: 9. Only in-frame clones appear in the TCRdb table, and some are missing; sequencing was by immunoSEQ multiplex PCR. Among tens of thousands of clones, approximately 86% were seen once, and the ten largest hold about 5.1%. The chain uses TRBV4-3 and TRBJ1-2; TRBD1 matches 8 bases. This receptor was taken from a human donor in good health. Some clones in this sample may be carry-over from other donors' samples. The source material was PBMCs. The CDR3 protein is CASSQVGTGELGYTF. In nucleotides, the CDR3 is TGCGCCAGCAGCCAAGTGGGGACAGGAGAGCTCGGCTACACCTTC.